These 26 T cell receptor beta chains originate from one sample sequenced in a study of CD8 T cells in Susac syndrome. It was with random hexamers that 0.5 to 1 ug RNA was reverse transcribed. TCRdb re-derived calls from the immunoSEQ multiplex PCR reads in MiXCR, one entry per CDR3 protein. The sample holds 150,000 to 200,000 distinct CDR3 sequences; 90% to 95% are singletons and the top ten take about 0.1%. The sample consisted of CD4+ T cells from PBMCs. The receptors here all came from a human donor with Susac syndrome.

The gene calls are TRBV11-2 and TRBJ2-3, with a possible D match to TRBD1 (6 bases). V lost 11 bases to trimming and J lost 7 bases, with 10 bases between them. The germline CDR1 and CDR2 sequences are SGHAT and FQNNGV. The CDR3 spans 10 residues. CDR3 residues: CALGTNTQYF. Written as DNA, the CDR3 is TGTGCCCTGGGGACAAATACGCAGTATTTT.

This rearrangement joins TRBV20-1 to TRBJ2-3, with 9 nucleotides matching TRBD1. The CDR3 consists of 16 residues. Trimming cost V 4 bases and J 3 bases; bases outside gene matches: 11. Germline CDR1 is DFQATT and CDR2 is SNEGSKA (reference sequence). CDR3 nucleotide sequence: TGCAGTGCTAACGATGGGCGGACAGGGGCGACAGATACGCAGTATTTT. It specifies CSANDGRTGATDTQYF.

This chain connects TRBV5-4 to TRBJ2-7, with 8 bases identical to TRBD2. The CDR3 has 17 amino acids. Per the germline V gene, CDR1 is SGHNT and CDR2 is YYREEE (reference sequence). The J segment lost 3 bases and the V segment lost 0 bases, leaving 11 bases of the junction unmatched. DNA for the CDR3: TGTGCCAGCAGCTTGGCCCCGGGGGGGGCAGACTACTACGAGCAGTACTTC. Its protein is CASSLAPGGADYYEQYF.

The gene calls are TRBV28 and TRBJ2-7; 10 bases line up with TRBD1. V dropped 8 bases and J dropped 0; count of bases not matched to a gene: 10. The CDR3 extends over 16 amino acids. Looked up from germline, CDR1 is MDHEN and CDR2 is SYDVKM. The CDR3: CASGLPGQGTSYEQYF. CDR3 sequence (DNA): TGTGCCAGCGGTCTCCCGGGACAGGGGACCTCCTACGAGCAGTACTTC.

The V call is TRBV29-1, the J call TRBJ1-2; D is unclear. The CDR3 sequence is 11 residues long. Germline assignment: CDR1 SQVTM and CDR2 ANQGSEA. Trimming stripped 6 bases from V and 10 bases from J, with 15 bases between. This chain's CDR3 is CSVGPEETYTF. Written as DNA, the CDR3 is TGCAGCGTAGGGCCAGAGGAGACCTACACCTTC.

The chain's CDR3 is CASSYGYSYEQYF. Written as DNA, the CDR3 is TGTGCCAGCAGTTATGGGTACTCCTACGAGCAGTACTTC. The chain employs TRBV6-5 and TRBJ2-7; D not resolved. Germline CDR1 is MNHEY and CDR2 is SVGAGI. V gave up 3 bases and J gave up 0 bases, with 6 bases separating them. CDR3 length: 13 amino acids.

The V gene is TRBV6-1, the J gene TRBJ2-3; TRBD1 or TRBD2 may be the D gene (6 bases each). V dropped 6 bases and J dropped 2 bases, with 12 bases sitting between them. This CDR3 is built from 14 residues. Germline V lookup: CDR1 MNHNS, CDR2 SASEGT. The CDR3 loop reads CASRPGGPTDTQYF. DNA for the CDR3: TGTGCCAGCAGACCCGGGGGCCCCACAGATACGCAGTATTTT.

The J gene is TRBJ2-7, the V gene TRBV12-3 or TRBV12-4; 8 bases are shared with TRBD2. CDR3 length equals 16 residues. V shed 2 bases, J shed 6 bases, and the junction held 12 bases outside the gene matches. CDR3 region: CASSLLLGAGVGEQYF. Here the CDR3 DNA reads TGTGCCAGCAGTTTATTATTGGGAGCGGGAGTCGGCGAGCAGTACTTC.

The V call is TRBV9, the J call TRBJ1-3; D gene uncertain. There are 16 residues in the CDR3. Trimming stripped 3 bases from V and 0 bases from J, with 13 bases between. Germline V gene lookup returns CDR1 SGDLS and CDR2 YYNGEE. CDR3: CASSEFGYSSGNTIYF. The CDR3 DNA follows: TGTGCCAGCAGCGAGTTCGGCTATAGCTCTGGAAACACCATATATTTT.

This clonotype was found once. V usage is TRBV5-1 and J usage is TRBJ1-1; no firm D call. The germline V gene has CDR1 SGHRS and CDR2 YFSETQ. This CDR3 has 14 amino acids. Deletions cut 4 bases from V and 6 bases from J, with 16 bases between. CDR3 in DNA: TGCGCCAGCAGCCCGGTAAATTCGGACCCTGAAGCTTTCTTT. As protein: CASSPVNSDPEAFF.

The CDR3: CASSVEAETQYF. The CDR3 DNA is TGTGCCAGCAGCGTAGAGGCGGAGACCCAGTACTTC. The genes are TRBV9 and TRBJ2-5; D ambiguous. Trimming shortened V by 0 bases and J by 5 bases, and 5 bases separated the two germline ends. The germline V gene encodes CDR1 SGDLS and CDR2 YYNGEE. The CDR3 contains 12 residues. Full variable domain (outside the CDR3, taken from reference TRBV9 and TRBJ2-5): DSGVTQTPKHLITATGQRVTLRCSPRSGDLSVYWYQQSLDQGLQFLIQYYNGEERAKGNILERFSAQQFPDLHSELNLSSLELGDSALYFCASSVEAETQYFGPGTRLLVL.

The chain joins TRBV12-3 or TRBV12-4 to TRBJ1-5, with D possibly TRBD1 on 5 matching bases. Trimming took 3 bases from V and 4 from J, leaving 10 bases between them. The CDR3 loop spans 14 amino acids. The CDR3 DNA is TGTGCCAGCAGTTTTCGGGACGTAAATCAGCCCCAGCATTTT. It translates to CASSFRDVNQPQHF.

This chain joins TRBV28 and TRBJ2-3, with 9 bases aligning to TRBD1. Germline V CDR1 and CDR2: MDHEN, SYDVKM. CDR3 length: 13 residues. With V trimmed by 7 bases and J by 6 bases, 5 bases remained unmatched. The CDR3 coding sequence is TGTGCCAGCACACTACAGGGGGCGGATACGCAGTATTTT. Protein: CASTLQGADTQYF.

This chain joins TRBV10-3 and TRBJ2-1, with TRBD1 matching over 9 bases. Germline V gene data show CDR1 as ENHRY and CDR2 as SYGVKD. V lost 8 bases to trimming and J lost 8 bases; unmatched junction nucleotides: 10. CDR3 length: 14 amino acids. The CDR3 sequence is CAIGRTGDFDEQFF. The CDR3 nucleotides are TGTGCCATCGGAAGGACAGGGGATTTTGATGAGCAGTTCTTC.

V usage is TRBV27 and J usage is TRBJ2-3, with unresolved D. This CDR3 spans 15 amino acids. Germline V gene data show CDR1 as MNHEY and CDR2 as SMNVEV (reference sequence). Trimming shortened V by 3 bases and J by 0 bases, and 10 bases separated the two germline ends. The CDR3 DNA reads TGTGCCAGCAGTTTCCTCAGTACTAGCACAGATACGCAGTATTTT. It encodes CASSFLSTSTDTQYF.

The genes are TRBV24-1 and TRBJ1-1, with 9 bases aligning to TRBD1. Germline V lookup: CDR1 KGHDR, CDR2 SFDVKD. The CDR3 length is 13 residues. V was clipped by 8 bases and J by 7 bases; unmatched bases: 7. CDR3 in amino acids: CATTRGQGSEAFF. The CDR3 DNA reads TGTGCCACCACCCGCGGACAGGGGAGTGAAGCTTTCTTT.

The rearrangement links TRBV5-5 to TRBJ2-5; 8 nucleotides align to TRBD2. V was pared by 3 bases and J by 3 bases, with 7 bases of the junction left unmatched. This CDR3 comprises 15 residues. Germline V gene lookup returns CDR1 SGHKS and CDR2 YYEKEE (reference sequence). In DNA form, the CDR3 reads TGTGCCAGCAGCTCACCGACTAGCGCAGAAGAGACCCAGTACTTC. It encodes CASSSPTSAEETQYF.

This clonotype occurred once. This rearrangement joins TRBV19 to TRBJ2-5, with D perhaps assigned TRBD1 or TRBD2 (5 bases each). The CDR3 totals 13 residues. The ends were cut back, 5 bases at V and 5 bases at J, with 12 bases in the middle. Germline V lookup: CDR1 LNHDA, CDR2 SQIVND (reference sequence). The CDR3: CASSLWDRETQYF. CDR3 DNA: TGTGCCAGTAGTCTCTGGGACCGCGAGACCCAGTACTTC.

The chain uses TRBV12-3 or TRBV12-4 and TRBJ1-4, with 9 bases lining up with TRBD1. V lost 3 bases, J lost 6 bases, and 2 bases stayed unmatched. The CDR3 sequence is 14 residues long. The CDR3 loop is CASSLGDRDEKLFF. The CDR3 DNA is TGTGCCAGCAGTTTGGGGGACAGGGATGAAAAACTGTTTTTT.

The chain recombines TRBV18 with TRBJ1-6, with D uncertain. V was cut by 2 bases and J by 6 bases, with 17 bases left in between. Germline V gene data show CDR1 as KGHSH and CDR2 as LQKENI. There are 17 residues in the CDR3. The CDR3 loop is CASSPSEGSGSNSPLHF. The CDR3 bases are TGTGCCAGCTCACCATCTGAGGGATCTGGGTCTAATTCACCCCTCCACTTT.

CDR3 bases: TGTGCCATCAGTGAGTCTCAGGGGGTAGCCTACAATGAGCAGTTCTTC. Protein sequence: CAISESQGVAYNEQFF. V and J are TRBV10-3 and TRBJ2-1, with 7 bases aligning to TRBD1. CDR3 length: 16 residues. Germline V gives CDR1 ENHRY, CDR2 SYGVKD. V lost 0 bases to trimming and J lost 2 bases; unmatched junction nucleotides: 4.

This chain connects TRBV11-2 to TRBJ2-3; 8 bases match TRBD2. Looked up from germline, CDR1 is SGHAT and CDR2 is FQNNGV. The CDR3 extends over 17 amino acids. J lost 5 bases, V lost 5 bases, and 15 bases had no gene match. DNA for the CDR3: TGTGCCAGCAGCACTAAAGGAGCGGGGGTTTCATTAGATACGCAGTATTTT. It yields the protein CASSTKGAGVSLDTQYF. The entire variable domain, with the rest obtained from reference TRBV11-2 and TRBJ2-3, is as follows: EAGVAQSPRYKIIEKRQSVAFWCNPISGHATLYWYQQILGQGPKLLIQFQNNGVVDDSQLPKDRFSAERLKGVDSTLKIQPAKLEDSAVYLCASSTKGAGVSLDTQYFGPGTRLTVL.

V and J are TRBV20-1 and TRBJ1-2; 9 bases map to TRBD1. Germline values: CDR1 DFQATT, CDR2 SNEGSKA (reference sequence). This CDR3 has 13 residues. After removal of 1 base from V and 6 bases from J, the junction contained 3 bases not matched to a gene. CDR3 sequence: CSARVWTGDGYTF. Written as DNA, the CDR3 is TGCAGTGCTAGAGTATGGACAGGGGATGGCTACACCTTC.

The chain links TRBV20-1 to TRBJ1-5; D is ambiguous. The germline V and J ends were trimmed by 6 bases and 4 bases, with 19 bases remaining between them. CDR3 length: 15 amino acids. Looked up from germline, CDR1 is DFQATT and CDR2 is SNEGSKA (reference sequence). CDR3 sequence: CSAKDGGSGNQPQHF. CDR3 coding DNA: TGCAGTGCAAAGGACGGAGGGTCGGGGAATCAGCCCCAGCATTTT.

For the CDR3, the DNA is TGTGCCAGCAGTCCTGGACTAGCGGGGGGGGGTGAGCAGTTCTTC. Translating gives CASSPGLAGGGEQFF. The chain joins TRBV2 to TRBJ2-1; 15 bases map to TRBD2. The CDR3 length is 15 residues. CDR1 SNHLY and CDR2 FYNNEI come from the germline V gene. V gave up 5 bases and J gave up 9 bases; unmatched junction bases: 5.

The chain carries TRBV18 and TRBJ2-7; 7 nucleotides line up with TRBD1. CDR3 length equals 14 residues. Losses at the gene ends were 4 bases for V and 4 bases for J; bases not matched to a gene: 7. The V gene's germline CDR1 is KGHSH and CDR2 LQKENI. DNA of the CDR3: TGTGCCAGCTCACTCTCGGGACAGCTGTACGAGCAGTACTTC. Translated: CASSLSGQLYEQYF.